The next 26 T cell receptor beta chains were all read from a single sample in a study of blood T cell repertoires in COVID-19. The protocol was immunoSEQ multiplex PCR, while the TCRdb copy is restricted to in-frame clones and leaves out a portion. The sample consists of some 74,000 clones, around 83% of them appearing once. The sample comprised peripheral blood. The receptor set was obtained from a man aged 80 or over with acute or convalescent COVID-19.

V usage is TRBV5-1 and J usage is TRBJ1-3; D unclear. The CDR3 contains 13 residues. Germline V lookup: CDR1 SGHRS, CDR2 YFSETQ. V was cut by 0 bases and J by 2 bases, with 3 bases left in between. CDR3 region: CASSLGPGNTIYF. DNA of the CDR3: TGCGCCAGCAGCTTGGGGCCTGGAAACACCATATATTTT.

J is TRBJ2-5 and V is TRBV19; a possible D gene is TRBD2 (6 bases). CDR1 LNHDA and CDR2 SQIVND come from the germline V gene (reference sequence). Trimming removed 3 bases at V and 6 bases at J, with 14 bases between. This CDR3 has 14 residues. The CDR3 sequence is CASSIGGVAKTQYF. The CDR3 region has the DNA TGTGCCAGTAGTATTGGAGGGGTTGCGAAGACCCAGTACTTC.

The CDR3 nucleotides read TGTGCCAGCAGTCGACTAGCGGGAGGGATGAATGAGCAGTTCTTC. It encodes CASSRLAGGMNEQFF. This sequence joins TRBV2 and TRBJ2-1; 14 nucleotides match TRBD2. The CDR3 has 15 residues. CDR1 is SNHLY, CDR2 FYNNEI, per germline. Trimming took 5 bases from V and 7 from J; bases not matched to a gene: 4.

The V and J genes are TRBV28 and TRBJ1-6; 7 positions match TRBD1. This CDR3 spans 15 amino acids. J was trimmed by 7 bases and V by 6 bases; bases with no gene match: 9. CDR1 is MDHEN and CDR2 is SYDVKM in the germline V gene. CDR3: CASSQGTAQNSPLHF. CDR3 bases: TGTGCCAGCAGCCAAGGGACAGCTCAAAATTCACCCCTCCACTTT.

The genes are TRBV6-6 and TRBJ2-1, with 7 bases matching TRBD2. The J segment lost 7 bases and the V segment lost 4 bases, leaving 4 bases of the junction unmatched. Germline V gene data show CDR1 as MNHNY and CDR2 as SVGAGI (reference sequence). There are 13 residues in the CDR3. CDR3 DNA: TGTGCCAGCAGTTCCCCGGGGGGTAATGAGCAGTTCTTC. Translated: CASSSPGGNEQFF.

This clone occurred once. The chain is built from TRBV11-2 and TRBJ2-5, with TRBD2 matching over 12 bases. The junction had 19 bases not matched to a gene; V was cut back by 4 bases and J by 7 bases. CDR1 SGHAT and CDR2 FQNNGV come from the germline V gene. The CDR3 is 19 amino acids. The CDR3 loop reads CASSSPRDRGLAGGPTQYF. The CDR3 DNA reads TGTGCCAGCAGCTCCCCCCGGGACAGGGGCCTAGCGGGAGGGCCGACCCAGTACTTC.

This sequence joins TRBV7-3 and TRBJ1-1, with TRBD1 as a possible D gene (5 bases). The germline V gene encodes CDR1 SGHTA and CDR2 FQGTGA. The CDR3 loop spans 13 amino acids. Between the trimmed V and J ends, which lost 5 bases and 1 base, there was a span of 8 bases. CDR3 sequence: CASSTQGNTEAFF. CDR3 coding DNA: TGTGCCAGCAGCACCCAGGGGAACACTGAAGCTTTCTTT.

This chain joins TRBV9 and TRBJ2-3; tentative D call: TRBD1 (6 bases). Germline lookup yields CDR1 SGDLS and CDR2 YYNGEE. Deletions cut 1 base from V and 0 bases from J, with 21 bases between. The CDR3 consists of 19 residues. The CDR3 DNA reads TGTGCCAGCAGCGTACTCCGGGACACCAGCCCCCTTAGCACAGATACGCAGTATTTT. Protein: CASSVLRDTSPLSTDTQYF.

The chain has TRBV7-2 and TRBJ1-3, with D uncertain. V was trimmed by 2 bases and J by 4 bases, leaving 6 bases between them. CDR1 SGHTA and CDR2 FQGNSA come from the germline V gene. The CDR3 runs to 13 residues. As DNA, the CDR3 is TGTGCCAGCAGCTTATCATTCGGAAACACCATATATTTT. Its translation: CASSLSFGNTIYF.

This sequence joins TRBV27 and TRBJ2-1, with TRBD2 matching over 12 bases. Trimming took 6 bases from V and 7 from J; bases not matched to a gene: 4. There are 14 residues in the CDR3. Germline CDR1 and CDR2: MNHEY and SMNVEV (reference sequence). The CDR3 protein is CASRYLAGGNEQFF. The CDR3 region has the DNA TGTGCCAGCAGATACCTAGCGGGGGGGAATGAGCAGTTCTTC.

V is TRBV6-2 or TRBV6-3 and J is TRBJ1-1, with a possible D match to TRBD1 (6 bases). The germline V gene has CDR1 MNHEY and CDR2 SVGEGT. CDR3 length: 16 residues. V was trimmed by 4 bases and J by 1 base, leaving 16 bases between them. The CDR3 DNA reads TGTGCCAGCAGTTTCGCCCATGGACAGCCGAACACTGAAGCTTTCTTT. It yields the protein CASSFAHGQPNTEAFF.

The chain joins TRBV5-1 to TRBJ1-1, with a tentative D call TRBD1 (5 bases). The CDR3 extends over 14 amino acids. CDR1 SGHRS and CDR2 YFSETQ come from the germline V gene. Trimming removed 0 bases from V and 1 base from J, with 7 bases in between. The CDR3 coding sequence is TGCGCCAGCAGCTTGGACAGGACGAACACTGAAGCTTTCTTT. As protein: CASSLDRTNTEAFF.

In this sample, this clone turned up once. The chain employs TRBV18 and TRBJ1-5; D remains ambiguous. The CDR3 is 14 amino acids. V was cut by 3 bases and J by 6 bases, with 12 bases left in between. Germline CDR1 is KGHSH and CDR2 is LQKENI. The DNA of the CDR3 is TGTGCCAGCTCACCTGGAGGGCCTACTCAGCCCCAGCATTTT. Protein product: CASSPGGPTQPQHF.

The rearrangement links TRBV7-2 to TRBJ2-1; 13 bases agree with TRBD2. The trim removed 7 bases at V and 10 bases at J, leaving 10 bases unmatched. The CDR3 extends over 15 amino acids. Per germline, CDR1 SGHTA and CDR2 FQGNSA. The CDR3 here is CASTTGTSGVREQFF. The CDR3 DNA follows: TGTGCCAGCACTACCGGGACTAGCGGGGTCCGGGAGCAGTTCTTC. Full variable domain (rest looked up from reference TRBV7-2 and TRBJ2-1): GAGVSQSPSNKVTEKGKDVELRCDPISGHTALYWYRQSLGQGLEFLIYFQGNSAPDKSGLPSDRFSAERTGGSVSTLTIQRTQQEDSAVYLCASTTGTSGVREQFFGPGTRLTVL.

This chain's CDR3 is CASSYSVAQETQYF. The CDR3 nucleotides read TGTGCCAGCAGTTATTCGGTAGCCCAAGAGACCCAGTACTTC. V gene TRBV6-2 or TRBV6-3 combines with J gene TRBJ2-5; no definite D call. CDR3 size: 14 residues. Per germline, CDR1 MNHEY and CDR2 SVGEGT. V was cut by 3 bases and J by 1 base, with 9 bases left in between.

The chain recombines TRBV15 with TRBJ1-5; D gene ambiguous. The germline CDR1 and CDR2 sequences are LNHNV and YYDKDF (reference sequence). Between the trimmed V and J ends, which lost 0 bases and 15 bases, there was a span of 18 bases. The length of the CDR3 is 14 residues. CDR3 nucleotide sequence: TGTGCCACCAGCAGAGAAGAGGGTGCAGCAATAAGGCATTTT. Its translation: CATSREEGAAIRHF.

The chain recombines TRBV29-1 with TRBJ2-5, with D possibly being TRBD2 (5 bases). Germline lookup yields CDR1 SQVTM and CDR2 ANQGSEA. CDR3 length equals 15 residues. The V gene lost 3 bases and the J gene lost 0 bases, with 14 bases spanning the gap. As DNA, the CDR3 is TGCAGCGTTGACGGGGTAGCCGAGGACCAAGAGACCCAGTACTTC. Amino acid sequence: CSVDGVAEDQETQYF.

In its sample, this clone was seen once. This sequence joins TRBV14 and TRBJ1-1, with D tentatively TRBD1 (5 bases). Trimming took 5 bases from V and 5 from J, leaving 15 bases between them. Germline CDR1 reads SGHDN; CDR2 reads FVKESK. The CDR3 extends over 14 amino acids. The CDR3 DNA follows: TGTGCCAGCAGCGGTCAGGGAAGGTGGACTGAAGCTTTCTTT. As protein: CASSGQGRWTEAFF.

The V call is TRBV27, the J call TRBJ2-1; 10 nucleotides match TRBD2. CDR1 MNHEY and CDR2 SMNVEV come from the germline V gene (reference sequence). J lost 2 bases, V lost 7 bases, and 14 bases had no gene match. The CDR3 has 18 residues. The CDR3 sequence: CASTPLPGTSGAYNEQFF. The CDR3 coding sequence is TGTGCCAGCACTCCCTTACCCGGAACTAGCGGGGCCTACAATGAGCAGTTCTTC.

This clone came up once. The rearrangement uses TRBV4-3 and TRBJ2-1; the D gene is possibly TRBD1 (6 bases). The CDR3 contains 15 residues. V dropped 2 bases and J dropped 9 bases, with 17 bases sitting between them. The germline V gene encodes CDR1 LGHNA and CDR2 YSLEER. Here the CDR3 reads CASSQMAGAIGEQFF. CDR3 in DNA: TGCGCCAGCAGCCAAATGGCAGGGGCTATCGGTGAGCAGTTCTTC.

This chain links TRBV11-3 with TRBJ2-1; 15 nucleotides agree with TRBD2. Unmatched junction bases numbered 7, after V lost 4 bases and J lost 3 bases. Per germline, CDR1 SGHNT and CDR2 YENEEA. CDR3 length: 18 amino acids. CDR3 in amino acids: CASSSTGLAGGFYNEQFF. As DNA, the CDR3 is TGTGCCAGCAGCTCCACGGGACTAGCGGGAGGTTTCTACAATGAGCAGTTCTTC.

The genes are TRBV2 and TRBJ2-3, with D unclear. Germline CDR1 SNHLY, CDR2 FYNNEI. V shed 5 bases and J shed 2 bases, with 11 bases lying between them. The CDR3 consists of 14 residues. In DNA form, the CDR3 reads TGTGCCAGCAGTTGGGCAGGCTCCACAGATACGCAGTATTTT. Protein product: CASSWAGSTDTQYF.

This clone occurred a few times. This chain links TRBV6-5 with TRBJ1-5; D call uncertain. Per the germline V gene, CDR1 is MNHEY and CDR2 is SVGAGI. V was trimmed by 0 bases and J by 6 bases, leaving 6 bases between them. The CDR3 sequence is 13 residues long. The CDR3 here is CASSYSSGQPQHF. CDR3 DNA sequence: TGTGCCAGCAGTTACTCCTCAGGTCAGCCCCAGCATTTT.

The V gene is TRBV7-9, the J gene TRBJ1-2; TRBD1 agrees at 8 bases. The V gene's germline CDR1 is SEHNR and CDR2 FQNEAQ (reference sequence). The CDR3 spans 13 residues. J was trimmed by 8 bases and V by 2 bases; bases with no gene match: 4. The CDR3 bases are TGTGCCAGCAGCTTATTGACAGGGGAAGGCTACACCTTC. Its protein is CASSLLTGEGYTF. Supplemented by reference TRBV7-9 and TRBJ1-2, the full variable domain reads DTGVSQNPRHKITKRGQNVTFRCDPISEHNRLYWYRQTLGQGPEFLTYFQNEAQLEKSRLLSDRFSAERPKGSFSTLEIQRTEQGDSAMYLCASSLLTGEGYTFGSGTRLTVV.

The chain joins TRBV11-3 to TRBJ2-5, with D perhaps TRBD1 (6 bases). V gave up 5 bases and J gave up 1 base, with 11 bases separating them. The CDR3 length is 14 residues. CDR1 is SGHNT and CDR2 is YENEEA in the germline V gene. In DNA, the CDR3 is TGTGCCAGCAGCCACGGACAGTCCCAAGAGACCCAGTACTTC. As protein: CASSHGQSQETQYF. The complete variable domain, with remaining parts taken from reference TRBV11-3 and TRBJ2-5, reads EAGVVQSPRYKIIEKKQPVAFWCNPISGHNTLYWYLQNLGQGPELLIRYENEEAVDDSQLPKDRFSAERLKGVDSTLKIQPAELGDSAVYLCASSHGQSQETQYFGPGTRLLVL.

The sample holds a few counts of this clone. Here the CDR3 reads CASSLAAQGNEKLFF. The CDR3, as DNA: TGTGCCAGCAGCTTAGCGGCCCAGGGAAATGAAAAACTGTTTTTT. The chain links TRBV7-2 to TRBJ1-4; a possible D gene is TRBD1 (5 bases). The V end was cut by 0 bases, the J end by 5 bases, with 10 bases between. The CDR3 has 15 residues. Germline V gene lookup returns CDR1 SGHTA and CDR2 FQGNSA. Supplemented by reference TRBV7-2 and TRBJ1-4, the full variable domain reads GAGVSQSPSNKVTEKGKDVELRCDPISGHTALYWYRQSLGQGLEFLIYFQGNSAPDKSGLPSDRFSAERTGGSVSTLTIQRTQQEDSAVYLCASSLAAQGNEKLFFGSGTQLSVL.